This T cell receptor delta chain is drawn from a study of gamma-delta T cells after stem cell transplantation. TCRdb made new clone calls on the RT-PCR reads using CATT. The data contain 1,200 to 1,500 delta-chain clones, under 15% of them seen just once; the ten biggest clones take up more than 55%. What was sequenced was gamma-delta T cells. The receptor's source is a human donor. It is not recorded whose cells these are; they may come from a transplant donor.

The CDR3 loop reads CALGAKILPPRRWWGVTDKLIF. The CDR3 DNA sequence: TGTGCTCTTGGGGCTAAAATCCTTCCCCCTCGGCGATGGTGGGGGGTCACCGATAAACTCATCTTT. The chain couples TRDV1 to TRDJ1; D tentatively reads TRDD2 or TRDD3 (6 bases each). V gave up 4 bases and J gave up 1 base, with 34 bases separating them. Germline-derived CDR1 and CDR2 are TSWWSYY and QGS. CDR3 length: 22 residues.